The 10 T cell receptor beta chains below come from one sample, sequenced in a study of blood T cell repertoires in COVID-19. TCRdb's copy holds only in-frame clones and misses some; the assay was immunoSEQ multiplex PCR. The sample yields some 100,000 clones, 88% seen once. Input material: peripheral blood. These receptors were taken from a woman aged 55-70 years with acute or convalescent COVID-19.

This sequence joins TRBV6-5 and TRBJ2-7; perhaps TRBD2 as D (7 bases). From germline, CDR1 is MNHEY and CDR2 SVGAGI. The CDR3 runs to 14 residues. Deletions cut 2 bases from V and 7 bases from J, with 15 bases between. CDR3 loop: CASSYLTGRDEQYF. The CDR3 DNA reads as TGTGCCAGCAGTTACCTAACAGGGAGGGATGAGCAGTACTTC.

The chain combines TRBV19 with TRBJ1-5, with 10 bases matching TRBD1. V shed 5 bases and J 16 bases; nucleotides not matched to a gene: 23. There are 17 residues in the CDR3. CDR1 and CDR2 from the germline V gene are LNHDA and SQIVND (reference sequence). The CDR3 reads CASSPWTGGRAQSAPHF. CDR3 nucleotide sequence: TGTGCCAGTAGTCCCTGGACAGGGGGTAGGGCACAATCAGCCCCCCATTTT.

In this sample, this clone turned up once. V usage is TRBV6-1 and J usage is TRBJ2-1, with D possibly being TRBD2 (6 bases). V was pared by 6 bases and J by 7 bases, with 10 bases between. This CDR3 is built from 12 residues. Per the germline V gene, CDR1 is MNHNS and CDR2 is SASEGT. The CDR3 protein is CASSHGGNEQFF. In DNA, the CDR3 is TGTGCCAGCAGCCATGGAGGGAATGAGCAGTTCTTC.

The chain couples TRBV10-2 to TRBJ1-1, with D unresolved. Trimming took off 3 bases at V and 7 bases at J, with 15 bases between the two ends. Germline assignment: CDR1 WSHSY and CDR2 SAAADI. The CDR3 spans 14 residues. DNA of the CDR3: TGCGCCAGCAGTGAACCTAGCGGGGTGGGTGAAGCTTTCTTT. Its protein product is CASSEPSGVGEAFF.

The CDR3 spells CASSYGVGVGGKIPYNEQFF. In nucleotides, the CDR3 is TGTGCCAGCAGTTACGGTGTGGGAGTGGGGGGGAAGATCCCCTACAATGAGCAGTTCTTC. This chain connects TRBV6-2 or TRBV6-3 to TRBJ2-1, with TRBD2 matching over 7 bases. CDR3 length: 20 amino acids. The trim removed 2 bases at V and 2 bases at J, leaving 18 bases unmatched. From germline, CDR1 is MNHEY and CDR2 SVGEGT.

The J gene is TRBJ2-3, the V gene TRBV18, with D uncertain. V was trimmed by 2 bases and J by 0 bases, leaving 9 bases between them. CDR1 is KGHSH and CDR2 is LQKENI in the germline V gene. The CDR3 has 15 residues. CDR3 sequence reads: CASSPIVSSTDTQYF. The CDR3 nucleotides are TGTGCCAGCTCACCAATCGTATCCAGCACAGATACGCAGTATTTT.

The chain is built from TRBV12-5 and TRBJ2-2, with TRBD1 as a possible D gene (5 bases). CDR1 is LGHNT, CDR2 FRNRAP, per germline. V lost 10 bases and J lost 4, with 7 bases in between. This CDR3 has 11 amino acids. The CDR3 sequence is CATTGTGELFF. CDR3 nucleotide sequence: TGTGCTACCACAGGCACCGGGGAGCTGTTTTTT.

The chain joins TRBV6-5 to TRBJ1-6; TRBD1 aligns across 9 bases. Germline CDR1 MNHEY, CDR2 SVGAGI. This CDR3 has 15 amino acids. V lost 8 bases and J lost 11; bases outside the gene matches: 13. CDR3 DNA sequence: TGTGCCAGCGGGGCCGGGACAGGGTCTAGGGCACCCCTCCACTTT. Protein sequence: CASGAGTGSRAPLHF.

The CDR3: CASTYSQDYGYTF. CDR3 in DNA: TGTGCCAGCACCTACAGCCAGGACTATGGCTACACCTTC. The V call is TRBV6-6, the J call TRBJ1-2, with D uncertain. Trimming took off 7 bases at V and 3 bases at J, with 12 bases between the two ends. CDR1 is MNHNY and CDR2 is SVGAGI in the germline V gene (reference sequence). The CDR3 contains 13 residues.

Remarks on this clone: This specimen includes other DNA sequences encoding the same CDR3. The CDR3 protein is CASSLDGGGNQPQHF. DNA of the CDR3: TGCGCCAGCAGCTTGGATGGAGGGGGCAATCAGCCCCAGCATTTT. The V and J genes are TRBV5-1 and TRBJ1-5; tentatively, D is TRBD1 (5 bases). Germline assignment: CDR1 SGHRS and CDR2 YFSETQ. The V gene lost 0 bases and the J gene lost 2 bases, with 9 bases spanning the gap. The CDR3 contains 15 residues.